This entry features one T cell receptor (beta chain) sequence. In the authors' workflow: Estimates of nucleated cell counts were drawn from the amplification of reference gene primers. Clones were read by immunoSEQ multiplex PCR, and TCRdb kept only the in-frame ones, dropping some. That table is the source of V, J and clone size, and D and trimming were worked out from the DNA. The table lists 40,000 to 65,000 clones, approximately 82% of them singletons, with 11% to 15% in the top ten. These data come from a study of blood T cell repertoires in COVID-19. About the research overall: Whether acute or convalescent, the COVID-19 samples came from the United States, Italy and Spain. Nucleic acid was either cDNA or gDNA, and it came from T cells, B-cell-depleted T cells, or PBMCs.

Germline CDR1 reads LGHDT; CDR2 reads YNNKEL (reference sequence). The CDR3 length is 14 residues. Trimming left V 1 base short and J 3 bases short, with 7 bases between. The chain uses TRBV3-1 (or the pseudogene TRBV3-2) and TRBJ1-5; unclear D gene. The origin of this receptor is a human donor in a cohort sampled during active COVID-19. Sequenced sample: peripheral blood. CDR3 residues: CASSQAGTNQPQHF. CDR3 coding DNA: TGTGCCAGCAGCCAAGCGGGAACCAATCAGCCCCAGCATTTT.